A single TCR beta chain is shown here with its context. This sample stems from a study of T cell clones after liver transplantation. Across the whole study: Tolerant meant at least one year fully off immunosuppression without liver enzymes above twice normal.

Profiling relied on immunoSEQ multiplex PCR, and the TCRdb table lists in-frame clones only, not all of them. In the table there are fewer than 110,000 clones, around four fifths of which are singletons. The CDR3 covers 12 residues. Looked up from germline, CDR1 is MDHEN and CDR2 is SYDVKM. Trimming cost V 7 bases and J 3 bases, with 6 bases left between them. The genes are TRBV28 and TRBJ2-2; the D gene is possibly TRBD1 (5 bases). This clonotype was obtained from a human patient who received a liver transplant. Some T cells may be provided by the graft donor. The sample consisted of CD4+ T cells from blood, taken around 4 years after liver transplant. CDR3 residues: CASIRDTGELFF. CDR3 nucleotide sequence: TGTGCCAGCATCAGGGACACCGGGGAGCTGTTTTTT.